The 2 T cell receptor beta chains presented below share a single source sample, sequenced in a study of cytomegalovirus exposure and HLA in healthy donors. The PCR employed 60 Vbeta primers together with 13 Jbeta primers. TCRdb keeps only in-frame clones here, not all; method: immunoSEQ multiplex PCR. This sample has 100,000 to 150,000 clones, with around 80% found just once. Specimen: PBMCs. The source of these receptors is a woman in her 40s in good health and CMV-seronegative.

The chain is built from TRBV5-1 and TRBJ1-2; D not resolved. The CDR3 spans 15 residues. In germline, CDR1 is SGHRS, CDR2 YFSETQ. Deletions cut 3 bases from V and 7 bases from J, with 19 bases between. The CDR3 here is CASSSSFTTEGGYTF. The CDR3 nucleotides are TGCGCCAGCAGCTCCTCTTTTACCACGGAGGGTGGCTACACCTTC.

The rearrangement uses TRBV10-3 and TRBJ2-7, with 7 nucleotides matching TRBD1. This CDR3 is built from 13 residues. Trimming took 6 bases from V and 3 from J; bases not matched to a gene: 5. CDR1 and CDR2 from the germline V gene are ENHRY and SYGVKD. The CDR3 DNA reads TGTGCCATCAGAGGGGGACAGAACTACGAGCAGTACTTC. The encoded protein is CAIRGGQNYEQYF.